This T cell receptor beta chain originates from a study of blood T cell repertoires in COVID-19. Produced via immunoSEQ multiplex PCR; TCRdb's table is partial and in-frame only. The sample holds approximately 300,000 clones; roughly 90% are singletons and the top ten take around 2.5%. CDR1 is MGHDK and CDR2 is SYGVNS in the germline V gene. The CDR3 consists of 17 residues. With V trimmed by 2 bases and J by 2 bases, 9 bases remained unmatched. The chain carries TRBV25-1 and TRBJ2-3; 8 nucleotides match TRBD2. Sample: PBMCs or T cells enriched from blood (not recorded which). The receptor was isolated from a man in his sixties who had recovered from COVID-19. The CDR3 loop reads CASSEPEIAGITDTQYF. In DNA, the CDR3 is TGTGCCAGCAGTGAACCCGAAATAGCGGGGATCACAGATACGCAGTATTTT.